The entry that follows covers one T cell receptor beta chain sequence. TCRdb re-called the 5' RACE reads and catalogs CDR3 proteins one per entry, DNA excluded. Here the sample table reports hundreds of thousands of distinct CDR3 sequences. The data were obtained in a study of T cells expressing NK-cell markers. Study-wide context: Investigators obtained TCR beta repertoires from sorted CD3+CD56+NKG2C+, CD3+CD56+NKG2C- and CD3+CD56-NKG2C+ T cells.

Germline-derived CDR1 and CDR2 are LNHNV and YYDKDF (reference sequence). The CDR3 has 16 residues. This chain connects TRBV15 to TRBJ2-1; with no DNA, the TCRdb D assignment of TRBD2 cannot be verified. What was sequenced was blood T cells: a sorted CD56 or NKG2C T cell subset, CD4+ or CD8+ T cells, or bulk PBMC T cells (not recorded which). The sequence was obtained from a man aged 18 to 29 in good health. CDR3 sequence: CATSAEPGLAGVRQFF.